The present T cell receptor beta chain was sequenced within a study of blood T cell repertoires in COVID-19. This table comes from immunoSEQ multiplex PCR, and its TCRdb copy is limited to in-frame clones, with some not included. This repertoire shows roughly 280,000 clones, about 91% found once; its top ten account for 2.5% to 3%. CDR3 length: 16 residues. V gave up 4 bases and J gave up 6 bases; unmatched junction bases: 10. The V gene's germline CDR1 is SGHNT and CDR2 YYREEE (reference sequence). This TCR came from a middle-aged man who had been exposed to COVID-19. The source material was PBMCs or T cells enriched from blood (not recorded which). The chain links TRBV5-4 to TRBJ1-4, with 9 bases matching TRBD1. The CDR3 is CASSTRQGEVYEKLFF. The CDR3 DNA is TGTGCCAGCAGCACCCGACAGGGGGAGGTCTATGAAAAACTGTTTTTT.